This passage covers 16 T cell receptor beta chains from one sample sequenced in a study of OX40 agonist ivuxolimab in advanced cancers. Assay used: immunoSEQ multiplex PCR; TCRdb lists only in-frame clones, some missing. Of 35,000 to 40,000 clones listed, roughly 82% are singletons. The sequencing used CD4+ or CD8+ T cells sorted from blood, collected in a trial of the OX40 agonist ivuxolimab. These receptors all stem from an adult with an advanced solid tumor such as melanoma, head and neck, liver or kidney cancer.

The chain links TRBV19 to TRBJ1-4; 7 bases are shared with TRBD1. Germline-derived CDR1 and CDR2 are LNHDA and SQIVND (reference sequence). The CDR3 contains 14 residues. With V trimmed by 3 bases and J by 3 bases, 1 base remained unmatched. The CDR3 is CASSMGTANEKLFF. CDR3 coding DNA: TGTGCCAGTAGTATGGGGACAGCTAATGAAAAACTGTTTTTT. Combining the CDR3 with reference TRBV19 and TRBJ1-4 gives the whole variable domain DGGITQSPKYLFRKEGQNVTLSCEQNLNHDAMYWYRQDPGQGLRLIYYSQIVNDFQKGDIAEGYSVSREKKESFPLTVTSAQKNPTAFYLCASSMGTANEKLFFGSGTQLSVL.

This clone has just a few counts. The chain couples TRBV10-3 to TRBJ1-2; 8 positions agree with TRBD1. Trimming took 4 bases from V and 4 from J; bases not matched to a gene: 8. The CDR3 sequence is 15 residues long. The germline V gene has CDR1 ENHRY and CDR2 SYGVKD. CDR3 coding DNA: TGTGCCATCAGTGCGTTGGACAGGGATACCTATGGCTACACCTTC. Its protein product is CAISALDRDTYGYTF.

J is TRBJ2-3 and V is TRBV5-1; TRBD2 matches 9 bases. This CDR3 contains 14 residues. Per germline, CDR1 SGHRS and CDR2 YFSETQ. V was pared by 6 bases and J by 6 bases, with 8 bases of the junction left unmatched. The CDR3 DNA follows: TGCGCCAGCACCCGAGTAGCGGGAGCCGATACGCAGTATTTT. The encoded protein is CASTRVAGADTQYF.

The gene calls are TRBV5-4 and TRBJ2-7, with D possibly called TRBD1 or TRBD2 (5 bases each). Germline assignment: CDR1 SGHNT and CDR2 YYREEE (reference sequence). The CDR3 covers 16 residues. V was trimmed by 4 bases and J by 6 bases, leaving 23 bases between them. The DNA for the CDR3 is TGTGCCAGCAGCAATACGGGACGCCGGGCGGTCCTCGAGCAGTACTTC. Translated, it gives CASSNTGRRAVLEQYF.

The chain carries TRBV7-2 and TRBJ2-1; D ambiguous. V was clipped by 2 bases and J by 8 bases, with 13 bases between them. The V gene's germline CDR1 is SGHTA and CDR2 FQGNSA. There are 14 residues in the CDR3. CDR3 in amino acids: CASSLKRVFDEQFF. CDR3 DNA: TGTGCCAGCAGCTTAAAGAGAGTTTTCGATGAGCAGTTCTTC. Full variable domain (outside the CDR3, taken from reference TRBV7-2 and TRBJ2-1): GAGVSQSPSNKVTEKGKDVELRCDPISGHTALYWYRQSLGQGLEFLIYFQGNSAPDKSGLPSDRFSAERTGGSVSTLTIQRTQQEDSAVYLCASSLKRVFDEQFFGPGTRLTVL.

The table lists this clone with a count of one. The chain recombines TRBV5-1 with TRBJ2-1; perhaps TRBD2 as D (6 bases). The V and J ends lost 0 bases and 5 bases respectively, with 12 bases between them. Germline CDR1 SGHRS, CDR2 YFSETQ. The length of the CDR3 is 15 residues. The CDR3 coding sequence is TGCGCCAGCAGCTTGGGACCGGGACTGGACAATGAGCAGTTCTTC. Residues: CASSLGPGLDNEQFF.

This clone was seen only a few times. The chain recombines TRBV27 with TRBJ2-7; 12 bases match TRBD1. The CDR3 spans 16 residues. Germline assignment: CDR1 MNHEY and CDR2 SMNVEV (reference sequence). V shed 4 bases and J 5 bases; nucleotides not matched to a gene: 9. The CDR3 reads CASSYSSGQGAHEQYF. For the CDR3, the DNA is TGTGCCAGCAGTTATTCCTCGGGACAGGGGGCCCACGAGCAGTACTTC.

The chain couples TRBV9 to TRBJ2-1; a possible D gene is TRBD2 (6 bases). Trimming removed 4 bases at V and 1 base at J, with 15 bases between. CDR1 is SGDLS and CDR2 is YYNGEE in the germline V gene. The CDR3 has 16 amino acids. Here the CDR3 reads CASSSNGGSSYNEQFF. In DNA, the CDR3 is TGTGCCAGCAGCTCTAATGGAGGGTCATCCTACAATGAGCAGTTCTTC.

This chain links TRBV27 with TRBJ2-7; D unclear. V lost 3 bases to trimming and J lost 2 bases, with 11 bases between them. Germline values: CDR1 MNHEY, CDR2 SMNVEV (reference sequence). This CDR3 contains 14 residues. The CDR3 bases are TGTGCCAGCAGTTTGACGGGTATGGCCTACGAGCAGTACTTC. Amino acids: CASSLTGMAYEQYF.

The chain recombines TRBV7-2 with TRBJ2-7, with 9 positions matching TRBD2. J lost 13 bases, V lost 1 base, and 8 bases had no gene match. Germline V gene data show CDR1 as SGHTA and CDR2 as FQGNSA. The CDR3 length is 13 residues. CDR3 in amino acids: CASSLGGSGGSYF. The CDR3 DNA follows: TGTGCCAGCAGCTTAGGGGGTAGCGGGGGAAGTTACTTC.

The genes are TRBV5-1 and TRBJ1-3; the D is unclear. Germline CDR1 and CDR2: SGHRS and YFSETQ. Trimming cost V 7 bases and J 0 bases, with 14 bases left between them. This CDR3 region has 15 residues. The CDR3 region is CASSISKNSGNTIYF. CDR3 coding DNA: TGCGCCAGCTCAATCAGCAAAAACTCTGGAAACACCATATATTTT.

The rearrangement uses TRBV7-9 and TRBJ1-2; maybe TRBD1 (6 bases). Germline CDR1 SEHNR, CDR2 FQNEAQ (reference sequence). The CDR3 is made up of 13 amino acids. The V end lost 3 bases, the J end lost 4 bases, and 9 bases lay between the germline ends. CDR3 bases: TGTGCCAGCAGCTTCGAGGGGGTCTATGGCTACACCTTC. Protein product: CASSFEGVYGYTF. Using reference TRBV7-9 and TRBJ1-2 for the parts outside the CDR3, the full variable domain is DTGVSQNPRHKITKRGQNVTFRCDPISEHNRLYWYRQTLGQGPEFLTYFQNEAQLEKSRLLSDRFSAERPKGSFSTLEIQRTEQGDSAMYLCASSFEGVYGYTFGSGTRLTVV.

The chain employs TRBV7-9 and TRBJ1-4; D may be TRBD1 (6 bases). With 7 bases removed from V and 4 bases from J, the gap between germline ends came to 16 bases. This CDR3 spans 15 amino acids. Looked up from germline, CDR1 is SEHNR and CDR2 is FQNEAQ (reference sequence). CDR3 loop: CASTVVAGVNEKLFF. CDR3 in DNA: TGTGCCAGCACTGTAGTTGCAGGGGTTAATGAAAAACTGTTTTTT. Filled out from reference TRBV7-9 and TRBJ1-4, the complete variable domain reads DTGVSQNPRHKITKRGQNVTFRCDPISEHNRLYWYRQTLGQGPEFLTYFQNEAQLEKSRLLSDRFSAERPKGSFSTLEIQRTEQGDSAMYLCASTVVAGVNEKLFFGSGTQLSVL.

The chain links TRBV7-9 to TRBJ1-6; D is undetermined. V shed 6 bases and J shed 5 bases, with 11 bases lying between them. CDR1 is SEHNR and CDR2 is FQNEAQ in the germline V gene (reference sequence). The CDR3 length is 14 residues. The chain's CDR3 is CASRKDGDNSPLHF. The CDR3 nucleotides are TGTGCCAGCAGAAAGGACGGGGATAATTCACCCCTCCACTTT.

The chain is built from TRBV20-1 and TRBJ1-1; possibly TRBD1 for D (5 bases). The CDR3 runs 11 residues. V was cut by 1 base and J by 8 bases, with 8 bases left in between. Germline CDR1 reads DFQATT; CDR2 reads SNEGSKA (reference sequence). The CDR3, as DNA: TGCAGTGCTAGAGTGGGGCCCGAAGCTTTCTTT. This translates into CSARVGPEAFF.

The CDR3 region has the DNA TGTGCCACCAGCCCAATAGGAACTTCCTACGAGCAGTACTTC. Protein product: CATSPIGTSYEQYF. V gene TRBV15 combines with J gene TRBJ2-7; D is unresolved. The CDR3 runs to 14 residues. Germline V gene lookup returns CDR1 LNHNV and CDR2 YYDKDF (reference sequence). V shed 5 bases and J shed 1 base, with 12 bases lying between them.